The clone carrying this T cell receptor (beta chain) was recorded a few times. CDR1 MNHNS and CDR2 SASEGT come from the germline V gene. The CDR3 has 15 residues. The V and J ends lost 6 bases and 0 bases respectively, with 14 bases between them. Any patient presenting with uncontrolled infection, other autoimmune disease, pregnancy or lactation was left out. RNA transcripts served as the template for amplifying TCR beta CDR3 regions. An initial round of RT-PCR targeting the TCR CDR3 relied on the HTBI primer set. TCRdb independently ran MiXCR on the multiplex PCR reads; one entry per CDR3 protein. The sample records about 590,000 distinct CDR3 sequences, around 14% being singletons. These data are taken from a study of T cells in Graves' hyperthyroidism and ophthalmopathy.

Sequenced sample: blood. The source of this sequence is a woman in her late teens or twenties with Graves' ophthalmopathy. The chain is built from TRBV6-1 and TRBJ1-2, with a tentative D call TRBD1 (6 bases). CDR3 sequence: CASSHYRDANYGYTF. DNA of the CDR3: TGTGCCAGCAGCCATTACAGGGATGCTAACTATGGCTACACCTTC.